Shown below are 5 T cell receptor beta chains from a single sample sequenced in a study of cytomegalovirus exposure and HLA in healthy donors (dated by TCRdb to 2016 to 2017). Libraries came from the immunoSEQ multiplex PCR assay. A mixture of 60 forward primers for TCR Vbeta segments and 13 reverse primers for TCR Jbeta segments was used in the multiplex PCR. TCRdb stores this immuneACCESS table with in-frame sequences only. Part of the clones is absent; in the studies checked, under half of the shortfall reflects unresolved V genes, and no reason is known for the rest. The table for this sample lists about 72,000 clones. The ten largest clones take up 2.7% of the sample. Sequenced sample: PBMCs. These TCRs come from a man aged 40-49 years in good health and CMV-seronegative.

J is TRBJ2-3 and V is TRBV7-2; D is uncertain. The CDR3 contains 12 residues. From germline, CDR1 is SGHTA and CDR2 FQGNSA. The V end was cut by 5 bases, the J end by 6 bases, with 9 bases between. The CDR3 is CASSPPGDTQYF. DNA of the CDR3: TGTGCCAGCAGCCCCCCCGGGGATACGCAGTATTTT.

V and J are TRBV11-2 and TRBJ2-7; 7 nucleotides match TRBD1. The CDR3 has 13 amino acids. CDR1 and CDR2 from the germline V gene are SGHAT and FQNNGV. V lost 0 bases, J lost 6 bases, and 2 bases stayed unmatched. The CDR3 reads CASSLEDRIEQYF. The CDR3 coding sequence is TGTGCCAGCAGCTTAGAGGACAGGATCGAGCAGTACTTC.

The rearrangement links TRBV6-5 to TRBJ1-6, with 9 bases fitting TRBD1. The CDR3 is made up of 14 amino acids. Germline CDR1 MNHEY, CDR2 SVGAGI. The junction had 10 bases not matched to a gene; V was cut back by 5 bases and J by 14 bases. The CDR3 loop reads CASSTSGQGITLHF. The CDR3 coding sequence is TGTGCCAGCAGTACTAGCGGACAGGGGATCACCCTCCACTTT.

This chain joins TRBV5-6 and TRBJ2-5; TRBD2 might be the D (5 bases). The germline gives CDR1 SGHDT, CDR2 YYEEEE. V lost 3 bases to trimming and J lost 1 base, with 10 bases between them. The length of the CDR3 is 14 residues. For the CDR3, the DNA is TGTGCCAGCAGCTCTGCGGGCGTCCAAGAGACCCAGTACTTC. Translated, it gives CASSSAGVQETQYF.

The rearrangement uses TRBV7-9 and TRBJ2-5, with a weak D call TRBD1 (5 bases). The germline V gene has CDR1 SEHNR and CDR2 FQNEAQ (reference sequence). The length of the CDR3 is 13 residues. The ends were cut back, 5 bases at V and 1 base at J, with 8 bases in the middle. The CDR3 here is CASSRDSQETQYF. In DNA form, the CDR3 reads TGTGCCAGCAGCCGTGACAGCCAAGAGACCCAGTACTTC. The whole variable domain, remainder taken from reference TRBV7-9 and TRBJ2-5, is DTGVSQNPRHKITKRGQNVTFRCDPISEHNRLYWYRQTLGQGPEFLTYFQNEAQLEKSRLLSDRFSAERPKGSFSTLEIQRTEQGDSAMYLCASSRDSQETQYFGPGTRLLVL.